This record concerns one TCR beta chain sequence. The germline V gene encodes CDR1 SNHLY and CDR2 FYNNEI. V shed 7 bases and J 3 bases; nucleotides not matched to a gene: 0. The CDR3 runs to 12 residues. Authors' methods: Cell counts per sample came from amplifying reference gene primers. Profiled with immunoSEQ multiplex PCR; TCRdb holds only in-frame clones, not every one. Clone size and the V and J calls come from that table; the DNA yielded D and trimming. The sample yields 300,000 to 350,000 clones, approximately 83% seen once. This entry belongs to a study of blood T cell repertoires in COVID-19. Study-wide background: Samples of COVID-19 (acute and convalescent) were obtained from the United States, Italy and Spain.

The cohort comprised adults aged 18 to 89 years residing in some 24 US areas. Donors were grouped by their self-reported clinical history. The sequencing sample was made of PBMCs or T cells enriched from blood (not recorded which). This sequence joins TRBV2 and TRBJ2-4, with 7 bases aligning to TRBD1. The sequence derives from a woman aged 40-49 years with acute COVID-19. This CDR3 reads CASTGGKNIQYF. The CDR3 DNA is TGTGCCAGCACAGGGGGCAAAAACATTCAGTACTTC.